The T cell receptor (beta chain) under discussion was sequenced for a study of blood T cell repertoires in COVID-19. This clone was found a few times. Only in-frame clones appear in the TCRdb table, and some are missing; sequencing was by immunoSEQ multiplex PCR. The sample consists of approximately 250,000 clones, 85% to 90% of them appearing once. The sample taken for sequencing was PBMCs or T cells enriched from blood (not recorded which). The sequence was collected from a woman aged 55-69 years in a cohort exposed to, infected with or recovered from COVID-19 (not recorded which).

CDR3 DNA sequence: TGTGCCACCAGCAGAGAGGGGGGGGTCGCCTACGAGCAGTACTTC. As protein: CATSREGGVAYEQYF. This chain uses TRBV15 with TRBJ2-7, with TRBD2 matching over 7 bases. This CDR3 is built from 15 residues. Germline loops: CDR1 LNHNV, CDR2 YYDKDF (reference sequence). Trimming removed 0 bases from V and 2 bases from J; junction bases left unmatched: 4.